This entry lists 13 T cell receptor beta chains sequenced from one sample in a study of cytomegalovirus exposure and HLA in healthy donors. The PCR ran on 60 Vbeta and 13 Jbeta primers. Clones were sequenced by immunoSEQ multiplex PCR, and TCRdb holds only the in-frame ones, with some missing. The sample includes some 190,000 clones, more than 65% seen only once; the top ten take about 2.5%. Sequencing was performed on PBMCs. Every receptor here comes from a woman between 25 and 40 years old in good health and CMV-seropositive.

The rearrangement uses TRBV9 and TRBJ2-1; tentative D call: TRBD2 (7 bases). The V and J ends lost 0 bases and 4 bases respectively, with 14 bases between them. This CDR3 is built from 16 residues. Germline V gene data show CDR1 as SGDLS and CDR2 as YYNGEE. The CDR3 loop reads CASSVEGRGPYNEQFF. The DNA for the CDR3 is TGTGCCAGCAGCGTAGAGGGGCGGGGGCCTTACAATGAGCAGTTCTTC.

CDR3 amino acids: CASRVTGNTIYF. The DNA for the CDR3 is TGTGCCAGCAGGGTCACAGGAAACACCATATATTTT. The rearrangement joins TRBV28 to TRBJ1-3; D remains unclear. With 6 bases removed from V and 4 bases from J, the gap between germline ends came to 7 bases. Germline V CDR1 and CDR2: MDHEN, SYDVKM. This CDR3 is 12 amino acids long.

The J gene is TRBJ1-5, the V gene TRBV4-3; tentative D call: TRBD1 (6 bases). The CDR3 extends over 13 amino acids. V was trimmed by 0 bases and J by 10 bases, leaving 10 bases between them. In germline, CDR1 is LGHNA, CDR2 YSLEER. The CDR3 region is CASSQDPGDPQHF. The CDR3 DNA reads as TGCGCCAGCAGCCAAGACCCAGGGGACCCCCAGCATTTT.

The rearrangement uses TRBV5-4 and TRBJ2-3, with 7 nucleotides matching TRBD2. The germline gives CDR1 SGHNT, CDR2 YYREEE (reference sequence). The CDR3 is 15 amino acids. The trim removed 3 bases at V and 2 bases at J, leaving 6 bases unmatched. CDR3 sequence (DNA): TGTGCCAGCAGCTCATCTAGCGGAAACACAGATACGCAGTATTTT. It is translated as CASSSSSGNTDTQYF.

The chain is built from TRBV6-5 and TRBJ2-2; 7 nucleotides align to TRBD1. Germline V gives CDR1 MNHEY, CDR2 SVGAGI. V shed 6 bases and J 5 bases; nucleotides not matched to a gene: 3. The CDR3 is 13 residues long. As DNA, the CDR3 is TGTGCCAGCAGGGAGACAGGGACCGGGGAGCTGTTTTTT. This gives the protein CASRETGTGELFF.

As DNA, the CDR3 is TGCGCCAGCAGCTTGCCGGGACAGAGGAACACTGAAGCTTTCTTT. This gives the protein CASSLPGQRNTEAFF. The chain is built from TRBV5-1 and TRBJ1-1, with 7 bases aligning to TRBD1. This CDR3 is 15 amino acids long. CDR1 and CDR2 (germline): SGHRS, YFSETQ. J gave up 1 base and V 1 base, and 4 bases lay outside the gene matches.

J is TRBJ2-1 and V is TRBV4-3; 7 bases align to TRBD2. In germline, CDR1 is LGHNA, CDR2 YSLEER. J lost 8 bases, V lost 3 bases, and 10 bases had no gene match. The CDR3 length is 15 residues. CDR3 residues: CASSHRSAGIDEQFF. CDR3 DNA: TGCGCCAGCAGCCATAGGTCAGCGGGGATCGATGAGCAGTTCTTC.

The chain has TRBV4-2 and TRBJ1-4; D unclear. Looked up from germline, CDR1 is LGHNA and CDR2 is YNFKEQ. Trimming stripped 0 bases from V and 5 bases from J, with 7 bases between. CDR3 size: 14 residues. The chain's CDR3 is CASSQESKNEKLFF. The CDR3 DNA reads as TGTGCCAGCAGCCAAGAGAGTAAGAATGAAAAACTGTTTTTT.

The chain has TRBV27 and TRBJ2-7, with a tentative D call TRBD1 (8 bases). Per germline, CDR1 MNHEY and CDR2 SMNVEV (reference sequence). V was cut by 3 bases and J by 4 bases, with 13 bases left in between. This CDR3 is 14 amino acids long. The CDR3 DNA reads TGTGCCAGCAGTTTTAACAGGGGGGGGTACGAGCAGTACTTC. This sequence encodes CASSFNRGGYEQYF.

This chain links TRBV27 with TRBJ2-7; TRBD1 aligns across 7 bases. Germline loops: CDR1 MNHEY, CDR2 SMNVEV (reference sequence). Unmatched junction bases numbered 8, after V lost 3 bases and J lost 3 bases. This CDR3 is built from 15 residues. In DNA, the CDR3 is TGTGCCAGCAGTTTCAGACAGGGTATCGGCTACGAGCAGTACTTC. Translating it yields CASSFRQGIGYEQYF.

This chain joins TRBV9 and TRBJ2-1; 7 bases agree with TRBD2. Unmatched junction bases numbered 7, after V lost 3 bases and J lost 7 bases. CDR1 is SGDLS and CDR2 is YYNGEE in the germline V gene. This CDR3 is 14 amino acids long. CDR3 sequence (DNA): TGTGCCAGCAGCGGCACGGGACTACCGAATGAGCAGTTCTTC. Residues: CASSGTGLPNEQFF.

The J gene is TRBJ1-2, the V gene TRBV30; 8 positions match TRBD1. The germline CDR1 and CDR2 sequences are GTSNPN and SVGIG (reference sequence). The CDR3 is 13 amino acids. V lost 0 bases and J lost 14; bases outside the gene matches: 11. As DNA, the CDR3 is TGTGCCTGGAGTGTAAATGGGTGGGGACAGGAAACCTTC. Translated: CAWSVNGWGQETF. The whole variable domain, filled in from reference TRBV30 and TRBJ1-2, reads SQTIHQWPATLVQPVGSPLSLECTVEGTSNPNLYWYRQAAGRGLQLLFYSVGIGQISSEVPQNLSASRPQDRQFILSSKKLLLSDSGFYLCAWSVNGWGQETFGSGTRLTVV.

The V gene is TRBV5-1, the J gene TRBJ1-6; TRBD1 is a possible D gene (6 bases). Trimming took 2 bases from V and 7 from J, leaving 10 bases between them. The CDR3 has 14 amino acids. CDR1 SGHRS and CDR2 YFSETQ come from the germline V gene. CDR3 bases: TGCGCCAGCAGCTTCGGCCAGGGGAATTCACCCCTCCACTTT. Its translation: CASSFGQGNSPLHF.